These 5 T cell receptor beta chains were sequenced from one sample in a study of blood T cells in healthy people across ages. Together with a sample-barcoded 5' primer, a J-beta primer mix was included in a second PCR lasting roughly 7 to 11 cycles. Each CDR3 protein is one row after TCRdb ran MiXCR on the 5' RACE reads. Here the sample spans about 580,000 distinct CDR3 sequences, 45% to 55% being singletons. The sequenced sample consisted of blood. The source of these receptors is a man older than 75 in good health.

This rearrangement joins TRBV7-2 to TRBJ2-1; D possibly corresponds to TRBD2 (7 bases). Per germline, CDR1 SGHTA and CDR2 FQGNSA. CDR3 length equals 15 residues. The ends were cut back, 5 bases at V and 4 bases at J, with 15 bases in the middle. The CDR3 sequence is CASSGGAVVYNEQFF. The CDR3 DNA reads TGTGCCAGCAGCGGGGGGGCCGTCGTATACAATGAGCAGTTCTTC.

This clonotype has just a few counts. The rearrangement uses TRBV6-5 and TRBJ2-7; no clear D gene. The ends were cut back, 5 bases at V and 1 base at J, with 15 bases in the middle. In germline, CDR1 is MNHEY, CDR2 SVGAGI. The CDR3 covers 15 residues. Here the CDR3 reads CASSHKGAGSYEQYF. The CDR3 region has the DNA TGTGCCAGCAGTCACAAGGGCGCAGGATCCTACGAGCAGTACTTC.

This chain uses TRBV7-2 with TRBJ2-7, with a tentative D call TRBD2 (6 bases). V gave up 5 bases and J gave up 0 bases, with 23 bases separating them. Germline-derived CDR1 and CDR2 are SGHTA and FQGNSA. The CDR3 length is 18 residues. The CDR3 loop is CASSPKGVVGTASYEQYF. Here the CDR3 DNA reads TGTGCCAGCAGCCCGAAGGGTGTGGTCGGGACTGCCTCCTACGAGCAGTACTTC.

In DNA, the CDR3 is TGCGCCAGCAGCTTAGATCTCCGGTTTAGTGCAGATACGCAGTATTTT. Protein: CASSLDLRFSADTQYF. V gene TRBV4-3 combines with J gene TRBJ2-3; D is uncertain. Between the trimmed V and J ends, which lost 5 bases and 4 bases, there was a span of 19 bases. CDR3 length: 16 amino acids. Germline V lookup: CDR1 LGHNA, CDR2 YSLEER.

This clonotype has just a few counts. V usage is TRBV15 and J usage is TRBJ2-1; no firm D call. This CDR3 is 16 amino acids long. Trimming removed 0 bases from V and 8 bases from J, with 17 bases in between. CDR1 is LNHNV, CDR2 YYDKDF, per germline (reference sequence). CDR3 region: CATSREVGTRFYEQFF. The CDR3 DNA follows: TGTGCCACCAGCAGAGAAGTGGGAACAAGGTTTTATGAGCAGTTCTTC.